The 26 T cell receptor beta chains listed next were all sequenced from one sample in a study of cytomegalovirus exposure and HLA in healthy donors. PCR primers comprised 60 Vbeta and 13 Jbeta primers. Measured with immunoSEQ multiplex PCR; TCRdb has only the in-frame clones, and not every one. The sample carries roughly 140,000 clones, approximately 79% recorded once. The material sequenced was PBMCs. The source is a man aged 50 or older in good health and CMV-seropositive.

This clone came up once. The rearrangement uses TRBV7-9 and TRBJ2-7; TRBD2 is a possible D gene (7 bases). The CDR3 length is 14 residues. V was clipped by 3 bases and J by 3 bases, with 12 bases between them. The germline CDR1 and CDR2 sequences are SEHNR and FQNEAQ (reference sequence). The CDR3 sequence: CASSLGGGLYEQYF. The CDR3 DNA sequence: TGTGCCAGCAGCTTGGGGGGGGGCCTCTACGAGCAGTACTTC.

The chain recombines TRBV4-2 with TRBJ2-3; tentatively, D is TRBD1 (5 bases). The germline V and J ends were trimmed by 0 bases and 6 bases, with 13 bases remaining between them. Germline assignment: CDR1 LGHNA and CDR2 YNFKEQ. The CDR3 contains 15 residues. Written as DNA, the CDR3 is TGTGCCAGCAGCCAAGATCACGGCAGGGCGGATACGCAGTATTTT. It yields the protein CASSQDHGRADTQYF.

On this clone: Compared with germline, one end of the junction differs, possibly owing to a read error. V usage is TRBV6-4 and J usage is TRBJ1-2, with unresolved D. Germline CDR1 is MRHNA and CDR2 is SNTAGT. The CDR3 sequence is 16 residues long. This chain's CDR3 is CASSYSKAVGSYGYTF. In nucleotides, the CDR3 is TGTGCCAGCAGTTACTCGAAGGCAGTCGGGAGCTATGGCTACACCTTC.

This clone came up once. CDR3 sequence reads: CASSSGNSMSTEAFF. The CDR3 DNA sequence: TGTGCCAGTAGTAGCGGGAATTCGATGAGCACTGAAGCTTTCTTT. The chain joins TRBV19 to TRBJ1-1; D is undetermined. The CDR3 is made up of 15 amino acids. Between the trimmed V and J ends, which lost 4 bases and 4 bases, there was a span of 16 bases. Germline-derived CDR1 and CDR2 are LNHDA and SQIVND (reference sequence).

CDR3 sequence: CASSYSNRDIDEQYF. The CDR3, as DNA: TGTGCCAGCAGTTACTCGAACAGGGATATTGACGAGCAGTACTTC. The V and J genes are TRBV6-6 and TRBJ2-7; a weak D match, TRBD1 (6 bases). The germline V gene encodes CDR1 MNHNY and CDR2 SVGAGI (reference sequence). There are 15 residues in the CDR3. V dropped 0 bases and J dropped 5 bases, with 14 bases sitting between them.

The chain is built from TRBV21-1 and TRBJ2-7; TRBD1 is the table's D call and was not checked against the DNA. TRBV21-1 is a recognized pseudogene. The CDR3 covers 15 residues. CDR3 nucleotide sequence: TGTGCCAGCAGCAAAGATAAAGACAGGGGCTACGAGCAGTACTTC. Protein: CASSKDKDRGYEQYF.

The chain joins TRBV11-2 to TRBJ2-7; 14 nucleotides align to TRBD2. This CDR3 spans 17 amino acids. Germline V gives CDR1 SGHAT, CDR2 FQNNGV. Trimming removed 5 bases from V and 6 bases from J; junction bases left unmatched: 12. CDR3 amino acids: CASSAGTSGRGDLEQYF. CDR3 in DNA: TGTGCCAGCAGCGCCGGGACTAGCGGGAGAGGGGACCTCGAGCAGTACTTC.

This chain connects TRBV2 to TRBJ2-6; TRBD2 aligns across 8 bases. CDR3 length equals 20 residues. Germline V lookup: CDR1 SNHLY, CDR2 FYNNEI. V gave up 4 bases and J gave up 0 bases; unmatched junction bases: 14. Here the CDR3 DNA reads TGTGCCAGCAGTGTGGGGTTCGGCGCGGGAGGCTACTCTGGGGCCAACGTCCTGACTTTC. Amino acids: CASSVGFGAGGYSGANVLTF. Full variable domain (outside the CDR3, taken from reference TRBV2 and TRBJ2-6): EPEVTQTPSHQVTQMGQEVILRCVPISNHLYFYWYRQILGQKVEFLVSFYNNEISEKSEIFDDQFSVERPDGSNFTLKIRSTKLEDSAMYFCASSVGFGAGGYSGANVLTFGAGSRLTVL.

The V call is TRBV4-1, the J call TRBJ1-3; TRBD1 matches 7 bases. The CDR3 is made up of 16 amino acids. V dropped 0 bases and J dropped 3; count of bases not matched to a gene: 5. Germline V gene lookup returns CDR1 MGHRA and CDR2 YSYEKL. The CDR3 DNA follows: TGCGCCAGCAGCCAAGATCGACAGGGAGGTGGAAACACCATATATTTT. It encodes CASSQDRQGGGNTIYF.

The DNA for the CDR3 is TGCGCCAGCAGCCCCATCCCGGGACTAGCGGGAGGCATCACCGGGGAGCTGTTTTTT. This gives the protein CASSPIPGLAGGITGELFF. This chain uses TRBV5-1 with TRBJ2-2; 15 positions match TRBD2. Germline assignment: CDR1 SGHRS and CDR2 YFSETQ. The junction had 11 bases not matched to a gene; V was cut back by 4 bases and J by 4 bases. This CDR3 spans 19 amino acids.

In its sample, this clone was seen a few times. CDR3 amino acids: CASSLGGAVAKETQYF. In DNA, the CDR3 is TGCGCCAGCAGCTTAGGCGGGGCCGTAGCGAAAGAGACCCAGTACTTC. The gene calls are TRBV5-1 and TRBJ2-5; D might be TRBD2 (6 bases). The germline V and J ends were trimmed by 2 bases and 3 bases, with 17 bases remaining between them. The CDR3 is 16 amino acids. Germline CDR1 and CDR2: SGHRS and YFSETQ.

The J gene is TRBJ1-5, the V gene TRBV19; TRBD1 matches at 9 bases. Germline CDR1 reads LNHDA; CDR2 reads SQIVND (reference sequence). This CDR3 has 14 residues. After removal of 6 bases from V and 6 bases from J, the junction contained 6 bases not matched to a gene. DNA for the CDR3: TGTGCCAGTAGAGAACAGGGGGCCACTCAGCCCCAGCATTTT. It yields the protein CASREQGATQPQHF.

This clone qualifies as medium-sized. The rearrangement joins TRBV14 to TRBJ1-3, with D tentatively TRBD1 (5 bases). Germline CDR1 is SGHDN and CDR2 is FVKESK. The CDR3 totals 16 residues. Between the trimmed V and J ends, which lost 2 bases and 3 bases, there was a span of 14 bases. CDR3 nucleotides: TGTGCCAGCAGCCAAAGGGGCGGAATTCGTGGAAACACCATATATTTT. Protein product: CASSQRGGIRGNTIYF.

This sequence joins TRBV4-2 and TRBJ2-3; 7 bases map to TRBD2. Germline V gene data show CDR1 as LGHNA and CDR2 as YNFKEQ. The CDR3 is 14 amino acids. V was pared by 1 base and J by 3 bases, with 1 base of the junction left unmatched. The CDR3 protein is CASSQGRETDTQYF. The CDR3 DNA follows: TGTGCCAGCAGCCAAGGGCGGGAGACAGATACGCAGTATTTT.

This chain connects TRBV28 to TRBJ1-2; D not certain. CDR3 size: 13 residues. In germline, CDR1 is MDHEN, CDR2 SYDVKM. Trimming pared 4 bases from V and 7 bases from J, leaving 13 bases between. The CDR3 protein is CASSSYSRGGYTF. CDR3 coding DNA: TGTGCCAGCAGTTCGTATTCGCGGGGTGGCTACACCTTC.

CDR3 residues: CASSLSGTSSNEQYF. The CDR3 DNA follows: TGTGCCAGCAGCTTGTCCGGGACTAGTTCCAACGAGCAGTACTTC. This chain joins TRBV5-4 and TRBJ2-7; 8 bases fit TRBD2. CDR3 length equals 15 residues. J gave up 5 bases and V 1 base, and 8 bases lay outside the gene matches. The V gene's germline CDR1 is SGHNT and CDR2 YYREEE (reference sequence).

This clone was picked up a small number of times. The V and J genes are TRBV19 and TRBJ2-1, with no clear D. This CDR3 region has 11 residues. The V end lost 7 bases, the J end lost 5 bases, and 6 bases lay between the germline ends. Germline V gene sequence: CDR1 LNHDA, CDR2 SQIVND (reference sequence). CDR3 loop: CASTFNNEQFF. Written as DNA, the CDR3 is TGTGCCAGTACCTTTAACAATGAGCAGTTCTTC.

The V and J genes are TRBV2 and TRBJ1-2, with 8 bases that match TRBD1. This CDR3 spans 13 amino acids. V gave up 7 bases and J gave up 8 bases; unmatched junction bases: 9. CDR1 is SNHLY and CDR2 is FYNNEI in the germline V gene. This CDR3 reads CASIPDRGIGYTF. The CDR3 bases are TGTGCCAGCATTCCCGACAGGGGCATAGGCTACACCTTC.

The rearrangement links TRBV5-8 to TRBJ1-2; no firm D call. Looked up from germline, CDR1 is SGHTS and CDR2 is YDEGEE. The CDR3 length is 13 residues. Trimming took off 6 bases at V and 4 bases at J, with 13 bases between the two ends. The CDR3 loop reads CASNPERRYGYTF. CDR3 bases: TGTGCCAGCAACCCCGAGCGGCGCTATGGCTACACCTTC.

In DNA, the CDR3 is TGTGCCAGCAGTGGAACCGGGAGCTTAAAAAACATTCAGTACTTC. Translated: CASSGTGSLKNIQYF. V gene TRBV2 combines with J gene TRBJ2-4, with D possibly matching TRBD2 (6 bases). V lost 4 bases and J lost 4, with 14 bases in between. CDR3 size: 15 residues. In germline, CDR1 is SNHLY, CDR2 FYNNEI.

The chain is built from TRBV7-6 and TRBJ2-7; D gene ambiguous. CDR1 and CDR2 from the germline V gene are SGHVS and FNYEAQ. V shed 0 bases and J shed 3 bases, with 6 bases lying between them. The CDR3 spans 13 residues. The CDR3 bases are TGTGCCAGCAGCTTAGCTGCGTACTACGAGCAGTACTTC. This sequence encodes CASSLAAYYEQYF.

The chain links TRBV7-2 to TRBJ2-1; D perhaps matches TRBD2 (6 bases). The CDR3 is made up of 15 amino acids. Germline V gives CDR1 SGHTA, CDR2 FQGNSA. Trimming left V 1 base short and J 6 bases short, with 13 bases between. CDR3 sequence reads: CASSLDRERSNEQFF. The DNA for the CDR3 is TGTGCCAGCAGCTTAGACCGGGAGCGTAGCAATGAGCAGTTCTTC.

V is TRBV6-6 and J is TRBJ1-1; D gene ambiguous. V was cut by 0 bases and J by 4 bases, with 9 bases left in between. Per the germline V gene, CDR1 is MNHNY and CDR2 is SVGAGI (reference sequence). The CDR3 sequence is 14 residues long. The CDR3 protein is CASSYSGSSTEAFF. The CDR3 DNA is TGTGCCAGCAGTTACTCGGGCAGTAGCACTGAAGCTTTCTTT.

The chain employs TRBV30 and TRBJ1-5, with D hard to call. The germline V gene encodes CDR1 GTSNPN and CDR2 SVGIG (reference sequence). CDR3 length equals 12 residues. Trimming took off 3 bases at V and 5 bases at J, with 8 bases between the two ends. Here the CDR3 reads CAWSPGDQPQHF. Written as DNA, the CDR3 is TGTGCCTGGAGCCCGGGTGATCAGCCCCAGCATTTT.

The V and J genes are TRBV30 and TRBJ2-7, with 7 bases lining up with TRBD1. The V gene's germline CDR1 is GTSNPN and CDR2 SVGIG (reference sequence). The CDR3 extends over 14 amino acids. J lost 5 bases, V lost 5 bases, and 12 bases had no gene match. The CDR3 is CAWGGQRASNEQYF. As DNA, the CDR3 is TGTGCCTGGGGGGGACAGCGCGCATCAAACGAGCAGTACTTC.

The chain joins TRBV27 to TRBJ2-1; 9 bases line up with TRBD2. CDR1 and CDR2 from the germline V gene are MNHEY and SMNVEV (reference sequence). V shed 6 bases and J 4 bases; nucleotides not matched to a gene: 7. This CDR3 has 15 amino acids. The CDR3: CASSLSGSLYNEQFF. CDR3 nucleotides: TGTGCCAGCAGCCTTAGCGGGAGTCTTTACAATGAGCAGTTCTTC.